This entry lists 28 T cell receptor beta chains sequenced from one sample in a study of cytomegalovirus exposure and HLA in healthy donors. The PCR was carried out with 60 Vbeta primers and 13 Jbeta primers. Profiled with immunoSEQ multiplex PCR; TCRdb holds only in-frame clones, not every one. The top ten hold less than 8% of the sample, which has about 89,000 clones, 85% seen once. Source material: PBMCs. The receptors come from a man aged 35 to 55 in good health and CMV-seropositive.

This rearrangement joins TRBV2 to TRBJ1-3; D gene ambiguous. The CDR3 spans 14 residues. Looked up from germline, CDR1 is SNHLY and CDR2 is FYNNEI. V was trimmed by 1 base and J by 4 bases, leaving 8 bases between them. In nucleotides, the CDR3 is TGTGCCAGCAGTGAAGAGGGAGGGGGAAACACCATATATTTT. Protein sequence: CASSEEGGGNTIYF.

The chain joins TRBV14 to TRBJ2-5; possibly TRBD2 for D (5 bases). Germline V gene data show CDR1 as SGHDN and CDR2 as FVKESK. V lost 3 bases, J lost 7 bases, and 6 bases lay in between. CDR3 length equals 11 residues. In DNA, the CDR3 is TGTGCCAGCAGCCAGAGCGGGACCCAGTACTTC. Protein product: CASSQSGTQYF.

The V gene is TRBV6-4, the J gene TRBJ1-1; no definite D call. The germline V and J ends were trimmed by 5 bases and 3 bases, with 10 bases remaining between them. The CDR3 has 13 amino acids. Germline CDR1 reads MRHNA; CDR2 reads SNTAGT. The DNA of the CDR3 is TGTGCCAGCAGTCAAGACTCAGACACTGAAGCTTTCTTT. As protein: CASSQDSDTEAFF.

The rearrangement uses TRBV19 and TRBJ2-2; D gene unclear. This CDR3 has 15 residues. Trimming shortened V by 6 bases and J by 7 bases, and 18 bases separated the two germline ends. Germline V CDR1 and CDR2: LNHDA, SQIVND (reference sequence). This chain's CDR3 is CASSPRDRLVGELFF. The CDR3 DNA sequence: TGTGCCAGTAGCCCCCGTGATAGGCTAGTCGGGGAGCTGTTTTTT.

The DNA for the CDR3 is TGTGCCAGCGGAGGTCAAATTGGAAACACCATATATTTT. This encodes CASGGQIGNTIYF. The chain is built from TRBV6-4 and TRBJ1-3; D remains unclear. Trimming removed 8 bases at V and 3 bases at J, with 11 bases between. CDR1 and CDR2 (germline): MRHNA, SNTAGT. The length of the CDR3 is 13 residues.

This chain links TRBV5-4 with TRBJ2-5; TRBD2 might be the D (5 bases). Germline V gene lookup returns CDR1 SGHNT and CDR2 YYREEE (reference sequence). This CDR3 is 16 amino acids long. Trimming removed 4 bases at V and 5 bases at J, with 21 bases between. The DNA of the CDR3 is TGTGCCAGCAGCAAGCAGGACGGGGTATTAGGGGAGACCCAGTACTTC. This translates into CASSKQDGVLGETQYF.

The chain employs TRBV5-1 and TRBJ1-2; D gene ambiguous. Germline CDR1 is SGHRS and CDR2 is YFSETQ. Trimming removed 0 bases at V and 0 bases at J, with 6 bases between. The CDR3 has 14 residues. CDR3 DNA: TGCGCCAGCAGCTTGGGGGCCTCTAACTATGGCTACACCTTC. The encoded protein is CASSLGASNYGYTF.

The CDR3 region has the DNA TGTGCCAGCTCACCGGACAGGGCGAACACCGGGGAGCTGTTTTTT. Protein: CASSPDRANTGELFF. V gene TRBV18 combines with J gene TRBJ2-2; the match to TRBD1 covers 8 bases. J was trimmed by 0 bases and V by 3 bases; bases with no gene match: 0. The length of the CDR3 is 15 residues. Per germline, CDR1 KGHSH and CDR2 LQKENI.

As to this clone: At one boundary the junction diverges from the germline segment, which might be a read error. V gene TRBV7-9 combines with J gene TRBJ2-5, with unresolved D. This CDR3 contains 17 residues. Germline assignment: CDR1 SEHNR and CDR2 FQNEAQ (reference sequence). The DNA of the CDR3 is TGTTCCAGCAGCGCAGGCAACCGCAACAATATCCAAGAGACCCAGTACTTC. It is translated as CSSSAGNRNNIQETQYF.

The chain links TRBV30 to TRBJ1-6; no clear D gene. Deletions cut 2 bases from V and 8 bases from J, with 13 bases between. This CDR3 is built from 14 residues. The germline V gene encodes CDR1 GTSNPN and CDR2 SVGIG (reference sequence). The CDR3 nucleotides are TGTGCCTGGAGTCCCCCAAAAGCGGATTCACCCCTCCACTTT. Translated: CAWSPPKADSPLHF.

This rearrangement joins TRBV30 to TRBJ1-6, with a tentative D call TRBD1 (6 bases). In germline, CDR1 is GTSNPN, CDR2 SVGIG (reference sequence). The length of the CDR3 is 12 residues. Trimming cost V 5 bases and J 7 bases, with 9 bases left between them. The CDR3 reads CAWEQGNSPLHF. As DNA, the CDR3 is TGTGCCTGGGAACAGGGCAATTCACCCCTCCACTTT.

This sequence joins TRBV5-6 and TRBJ2-7; D is unclear. Trimming took off 4 bases at V and 3 bases at J, with 20 bases between the two ends. The CDR3 sequence is 16 residues long. Germline V CDR1 and CDR2: SGHDT, YYEEEE. The CDR3 reads CASSRKVELTHYEQYF. The CDR3 DNA reads TGTGCCAGCAGCCGAAAAGTTGAACTGACTCACTACGAGCAGTACTTC.

V and J are TRBV5-5 and TRBJ2-7, with D possibly being TRBD2 (6 bases). This CDR3 contains 16 residues. Per germline, CDR1 SGHKS and CDR2 YYEKEE (reference sequence). The ends were cut back, 3 bases at V and 4 bases at J, with 20 bases in the middle. The CDR3 nucleotides are TGTGCCAGCAGCTCGTCTCTGGCGGGAAAACAGTACGAGCAGTACTTC. It yields the protein CASSSSLAGKQYEQYF.

This rearrangement joins TRBV7-9 to TRBJ2-3, with 9 bases matching TRBD1. V dropped 9 bases and J dropped 2; count of bases not matched to a gene: 6. Germline-derived CDR1 and CDR2 are SEHNR and FQNEAQ (reference sequence). The CDR3 runs 14 residues. The CDR3, as DNA: TGTGCCAGTCGACAGGGGGTCGACACAGATACGCAGTATTTT. Translating it yields CASRQGVDTDTQYF. Filled out from reference TRBV7-9 and TRBJ2-3, the complete variable domain reads DTGVSQNPRHKITKRGQNVTFRCDPISEHNRLYWYRQTLGQGPEFLTYFQNEAQLEKSRLLSDRFSAERPKGSFSTLEIQRTEQGDSAMYLCASRQGVDTDTQYFGPGTRLTVL.

The chain has TRBV2 and TRBJ2-7, with TRBD1 matching over 7 bases. Trimming took 4 bases from V and 6 from J; bases not matched to a gene: 6. The CDR3 consists of 13 residues. From germline, CDR1 is SNHLY and CDR2 FYNNEI. CDR3 DNA: TGTGCCAGCAGTGGACAGGGAGTGGGCGAGCAGTACTTC. This sequence encodes CASSGQGVGEQYF. The full variable domain, rest sourced from reference TRBV2 and TRBJ2-7, is EPEVTQTPSHQVTQMGQEVILRCVPISNHLYFYWYRQILGQKVEFLVSFYNNEISEKSEIFDDQFSVERPDGSNFTLKIRSTKLEDSAMYFCASSGQGVGEQYFGPGTRLTVT.

The V call is TRBV2, the J call TRBJ2-5; 7 positions match TRBD2. The CDR3 has 15 residues. The germline gives CDR1 SNHLY, CDR2 FYNNEI. The trim removed 7 bases at V and 2 bases at J, leaving 10 bases unmatched. CDR3: CASTWGGSVQETQYF. In DNA form, the CDR3 reads TGTGCCAGCACCTGGGGCGGGAGCGTTCAAGAGACCCAGTACTTC.

This clone showed up just once. The rearrangement uses TRBV4-1 and TRBJ2-3, with 10 bases that match TRBD2. CDR1 is MGHRA and CDR2 is YSYEKL in the germline V gene. This CDR3 is built from 15 residues. Losses at the gene ends were 2 bases for V and 1 base for J; bases not matched to a gene: 0. In DNA, the CDR3 is TGCGCCAGCAGCCAACTAGCGGGGGGCACAGATACGCAGTATTTT. It translates to CASSQLAGGTDTQYF.

J is TRBJ1-2 and V is TRBV6-1; the D gene is possibly TRBD1 (5 bases). V was pared by 2 bases and J by 2 bases, with 9 bases between. The germline gives CDR1 MNHNS, CDR2 SASEGT. The CDR3 spans 14 residues. CDR3 DNA: TGTGCCAGCAGTGAAACGGGGGGAAACTATGGCTACACCTTC. It is translated as CASSETGGNYGYTF.

The V and J genes are TRBV7-8 and TRBJ2-2; TRBD1 agrees at 7 bases. Germline V gene data show CDR1 as SGHVS and CDR2 as FQNEAQ. This CDR3 region has 15 residues. V lost 5 bases, J lost 3 bases, and 6 bases stayed unmatched. The CDR3 nucleotides are TGTGCCAGCAGCATGAGGGACAGTTACACCGGGGAGCTGTTTTTT. It encodes CASSMRDSYTGELFF.

The chain joins TRBV18 to TRBJ1-5; a weak D match, TRBD1 (6 bases). Germline V CDR1 and CDR2: KGHSH, LQKENI. The length of the CDR3 is 14 residues. The V and J ends lost 3 bases and 4 bases respectively, with 10 bases between them. The CDR3 sequence is CASSPGGRNQPQHF. CDR3 nucleotide sequence: TGTGCCAGCTCACCGGGGGGGCGTAATCAGCCCCAGCATTTT.

This clone was recorded a few times. The rearrangement joins TRBV7-2 to TRBJ2-7, with TRBD2 matching over 7 bases. This CDR3 has 16 residues. Unmatched junction bases numbered 6, after V lost 1 base and J lost 0 bases. Germline V CDR1 and CDR2: SGHTA, FQGNSA. CDR3 sequence reads: CASSLVGGVSSYEQYF. DNA for the CDR3: TGTGCCAGCAGCTTAGTGGGGGGGGTCTCCTCCTACGAGCAGTACTTC.

The V gene is TRBV11-3, the J gene TRBJ2-3, with TRBD1 matching over 7 bases. V dropped 8 bases and J dropped 3; count of bases not matched to a gene: 2. The germline V gene encodes CDR1 SGHNT and CDR2 YENEEA. This CDR3 is 12 amino acids long. The DNA of the CDR3 is TGTGCCAGCCGCAGGGGGACAGATACGCAGTATTTT. Translated: CASRRGTDTQYF.

The V and J genes are TRBV29-1 and TRBJ1-3, with no clear D. CDR3 length: 14 amino acids. V dropped 6 bases and J dropped 0 bases, with 12 bases sitting between them. CDR1 is SQVTM and CDR2 is ANQGSEA in the germline V gene. For the CDR3, the DNA is TGCAGCGTCTGGACGGGGAGCTCTGGAAACACCATATATTTT. It specifies CSVWTGSSGNTIYF.

This rearrangement joins TRBV5-6 to TRBJ2-7; no clear D. V was shortened by 2 bases and J by 4 bases, with 10 bases between the two germline ends. Per the germline V gene, CDR1 is SGHDT and CDR2 is YYEEEE. This CDR3 is 13 amino acids long. CDR3 bases: TGTGCCAGCAGCTTTGGTGTCGGGTACGAGCAGTACTTC. Amino acid sequence: CASSFGVGYEQYF.

This chain uses TRBV28 with TRBJ1-5; a possible D gene is TRBD1 (5 bases). Trimming removed 2 bases at V and 4 bases at J, with 12 bases between. The CDR3 extends over 15 amino acids. Per the germline V gene, CDR1 is MDHEN and CDR2 is SYDVKM. The CDR3 here is CASSLGQGGNQPQHF. The DNA for the CDR3 is TGTGCCAGCAGTTTAGGGCAGGGAGGGAATCAGCCCCAGCATTTT.

The rearrangement uses TRBV11-2 and TRBJ2-7; 7 bases fit TRBD1. V shed 8 bases, J shed 2 bases, and the junction held 6 bases outside the gene matches. This CDR3 contains 13 residues. Germline V gene sequence: CDR1 SGHAT, CDR2 FQNNGV. CDR3 sequence: CASSRDSTYEQYF. As DNA, the CDR3 is TGTGCCAGCTCCCGGGACAGTACCTACGAGCAGTACTTC. The full variable domain, rest sourced from reference TRBV11-2 and TRBJ2-7, is EAGVAQSPRYKIIEKRQSVAFWCNPISGHATLYWYQQILGQGPKLLIQFQNNGVVDDSQLPKDRFSAERLKGVDSTLKIQPAKLEDSAVYLCASSRDSTYEQYFGPGTRLTVT.

The rearrangement joins TRBV11-2 to TRBJ1-1; D is unclear. V was shortened by 4 bases and J by 0 bases, with 9 bases between the two germline ends. Germline V gene lookup returns CDR1 SGHAT and CDR2 FQNNGV. The CDR3 covers 14 residues. The CDR3 DNA is TGTGCCAGCAGCTCCAACAGCATGAACACTGAAGCTTTCTTT. Translated: CASSSNSMNTEAFF.

This sequence joins TRBV18 and TRBJ1-1; TRBD1 matches at 8 bases. V lost 4 bases to trimming and J lost 1 base; unmatched junction nucleotides: 8. This CDR3 comprises 16 residues. CDR1 KGHSH and CDR2 LQKENI come from the germline V gene. The CDR3, as DNA: TGTGCCAGCTCACGGATACAACAGGGGGAGAACACTGAAGCTTTCTTT. Translated, it gives CASSRIQQGENTEAFF.